Described below is a single TCR beta chain sequence and its context. The data belong to a study of cytomegalovirus exposure and HLA in healthy donors. From germline, CDR1 is MDHEN and CDR2 SYDVKM. V lost 5 bases to trimming and J lost 5 bases, with 25 bases between them. The CDR3 totals 17 residues. Using immunoSEQ multiplex PCR, the repertoire was profiled, and TCRdb retains in-frame clones only, with some absent. Found here are around 190,000 clones, 85% of them singletons; the top ten hold approximately 15%. Sequencing was done on a sample of PBMCs. The sequence was obtained from a man younger than 35 in good health and CMV-seropositive. The gene calls are TRBV28 and TRBJ2-7; D is perhaps TRBD2 (6 bases). The CDR3 reads CASSPPPWDSLGDEQYF. The CDR3 DNA reads as TGTGCCAGCAGTCCCCCCCCCTGGGACTCCCTCGGCGACGAGCAGTACTTC.